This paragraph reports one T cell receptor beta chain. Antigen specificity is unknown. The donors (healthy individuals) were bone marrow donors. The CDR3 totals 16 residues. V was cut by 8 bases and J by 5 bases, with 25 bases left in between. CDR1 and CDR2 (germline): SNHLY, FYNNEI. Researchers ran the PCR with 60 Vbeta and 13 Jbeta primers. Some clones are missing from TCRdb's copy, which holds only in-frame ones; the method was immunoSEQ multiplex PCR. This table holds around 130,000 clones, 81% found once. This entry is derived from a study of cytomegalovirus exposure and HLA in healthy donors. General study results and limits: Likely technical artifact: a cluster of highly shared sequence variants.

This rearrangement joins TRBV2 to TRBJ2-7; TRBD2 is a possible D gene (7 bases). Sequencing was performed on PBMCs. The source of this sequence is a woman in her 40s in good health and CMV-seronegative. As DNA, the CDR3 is TGTGCCAGCGGAGGTTCTGGATTGGGGGGGACAAACGAGCAGTACTTC. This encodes CASGGSGLGGTNEQYF.